The clone carrying this TCR beta chain appeared once. This record comes from a study of T cell responses to AZD1222 COVID-19 vaccine. On the study more broadly: Second doses were pooled across both intervals (about 4 or about 12 weeks).

TCRdb's table, derived via immunoSEQ multiplex PCR, lists solely in-frame clones and lacks some. The sample has 100,000 or so clones; nearly 90% are singletons. Germline CDR1 reads SGDLS; CDR2 reads YYNGEE. V was cut by 5 bases and J by 5 bases, with 16 bases left in between. This CDR3 has 15 residues. The receptor was isolated from an adult in good health. The chain carries TRBV9 and TRBJ1-4; D not resolved. This specimen consisted of peripheral blood, obtained on day 0 of AZD1222 vaccination. The CDR3 bases are TGTGCCAGCAGTTCAACGTGGGGTTGGAATGAAAAACTGTTTTTT. Protein: CASSSTWGWNEKLFF. Full variable domain (outside the CDR3, taken from reference TRBV9 and TRBJ1-4): DSGVTQTPKHLITATGQRVTLRCSPRSGDLSVYWYQQSLDQGLQFLIQYYNGEERAKGNILERFSAQQFPDLHSELNLSSLELGDSALYFCASSSTWGWNEKLFFGSGTQLSVL.